The 30 T cell receptor beta chains presented below share a single source sample, sequenced in a study of early T cells in non-severe SARS-CoV-2 infection. TCRdb called the 5' RACE reads again in MiXCR, with one record for every CDR3 protein. The repertoire holds roughly 41,000 distinct CDR3 sequences, with almost 5.5% as singletons. The source was whole blood, collected at baseline. The origin of the receptors is an adult who was a healthcare worker with PCR-confirmed SARS-CoV-2 infection or an uninfected control (not recorded which).

This clonotype was picked up many times. The J gene is TRBJ2-3, the V gene TRBV28, with TRBD2 matching 9 bases. The junction had 7 bases not matched to a gene; V was cut back by 3 bases and J by 6 bases. The germline V gene has CDR1 MDHEN and CDR2 SYDVKM. This CDR3 spans 15 amino acids. Written as DNA, the CDR3 is TGTGCCAGCAGTTTTATGGGACTAGCTTCGGATACGCAGTATTTT. Translating it yields CASSFMGLASDTQYF.

Many counts were recorded for this clonotype. The J gene is TRBJ1-6, the V gene TRBV6-6; tentative D call: TRBD1 (6 bases). This CDR3 spans 16 amino acids. V lost 4 bases and J 5 bases, leaving 15 bases between the germline ends. Germline V gene data show CDR1 as MNHNY and CDR2 as SVGAGI (reference sequence). CDR3 in amino acids: CASSFRDTKDNSPLHF. CDR3 coding DNA: TGTGCCAGCAGTTTCCGGGACACCAAAGATAATTCACCCCTCCACTTT.

This clonotype was observed a handful of times. The chain joins TRBV19 to TRBJ2-3; D may be TRBD2 (5 bases). Per the germline V gene, CDR1 is LNHDA and CDR2 is SQIVND (reference sequence). This CDR3 has 14 amino acids. The V and J ends lost 7 bases and 0 bases respectively, with 11 bases between them. The CDR3 coding sequence is TGTGCCAGTACCCTTGCGGGCAGCACAGATACGCAGTATTTT. It is translated as CASTLAGSTDTQYF.

This clonotype appeared many times. The chain combines TRBV19 with TRBJ2-3; a weak D match, TRBD2 (5 bases). Trimming took 10 bases from V and 6 from J, leaving 23 bases between them. The germline V gene has CDR1 LNHDA and CDR2 SQIVND (reference sequence). The CDR3 consists of 15 residues. The CDR3 loop reads CATARGARLADTQYF. For the CDR3, the DNA is TGTGCCACCGCCCGGGGAGCGCGTCTTGCGGATACGCAGTATTTT.

This chain connects TRBV24-1 to TRBJ2-1; D gene unclear. Trimming left V 4 bases short and J 9 bases short, with 15 bases between. This CDR3 spans 14 amino acids. The germline V gene has CDR1 KGHDR and CDR2 SFDVKD. In DNA form, the CDR3 reads TGTGCCACCAGTGACACGATCAGCGCGAGTGAGCAGTTCTTC. This codes for CATSDTISASEQFF.

V and J are TRBV2 and TRBJ2-5; 9 nucleotides match TRBD2. The CDR3 has 18 residues. V gave up 8 bases and J gave up 3 bases; unmatched junction bases: 19. Germline V gene data show CDR1 as SNHLY and CDR2 as FYNNEI. CDR3 protein: CASGMREGQRSNEETQYF. CDR3 nucleotides: TGTGCCAGCGGCATGCGGGAGGGCCAGAGAAGTAATGAAGAGACCCAGTACTTC. The full variable domain, rest sourced from reference TRBV2 and TRBJ2-5, is EPEVTQTPSHQVTQMGQEVILRCVPISNHLYFYWYRQILGQKVEFLVSFYNNEISEKSEIFDDQFSVERPDGSNFTLKIRSTKLEDSAMYFCASGMREGQRSNEETQYFGPGTRLLVL.

This clonotype was counted ten times or more. This rearrangement joins TRBV4-1 to TRBJ1-5; no clear D. The CDR3 has 15 residues. Trimming pared 4 bases from V and 2 bases from J, leaving 12 bases between. The germline V gene has CDR1 MGHRA and CDR2 YSYEKL. The CDR3: CASSPTGKGNQPQHF. CDR3 nucleotide sequence: TGCGCCAGCAGCCCAACGGGTAAGGGCAATCAGCCCCAGCATTTT.

The rearrangement joins TRBV3-1 to TRBJ1-1; D might be TRBD1 (6 bases). The CDR3 contains 14 residues. The V and J ends lost 1 base and 0 bases respectively, with 6 bases between them. The germline CDR1 and CDR2 sequences are LGHDT and YNNKEL (reference sequence). Here the CDR3 reads CASSQGTVNTEAFF. The CDR3 DNA follows: TGTGCCAGCAGCCAAGGGACAGTGAACACTGAAGCTTTCTTT.

This clonotype has a count of ten or more. The chain joins TRBV7-8 to TRBJ2-1; TRBD2 matches 10 bases. The CDR3 contains 15 residues. Germline loops: CDR1 SGHVS, CDR2 FQNEAQ. V lost 5 bases to trimming and J lost 3 bases; unmatched junction nucleotides: 4. The CDR3 reads CASSPRLAGYNEQFF. The CDR3 region has the DNA TGTGCCAGCAGCCCTAGACTAGCGGGCTACAATGAGCAGTTCTTC.

Turning to this clonotype: A much larger clone lies one base from this, so it may be a read error. The chain recombines TRBV7-9 with TRBJ2-1; D is ambiguous. There are 13 residues in the CDR3. Per the germline V gene, CDR1 is SEHNR and CDR2 is FQNEAQ (reference sequence). The CDR3 DNA is TGTGCCTGCAGCTTAGTAGCAGTCTATGAGCAGTTCTTC. Protein product: CACSLVAVYEQFF.

This clonotype appeared many times. The chain employs TRBV11-2 and TRBJ2-7; D is uncertain. Germline V gives CDR1 SGHAT, CDR2 FQNNGV. This CDR3 has 15 residues. V was pared by 0 bases and J by 0 bases, with 9 bases between. CDR3 in amino acids: CASSLDTSNSYEQYF. Here the CDR3 DNA reads TGTGCCAGCAGCTTAGACACGTCGAACTCCTACGAGCAGTACTTC.

This clonotype was counted ten times or more. This rearrangement joins TRBV30 to TRBJ2-2, with D unclear. Germline lookup yields CDR1 GTSNPN and CDR2 SVGIG (reference sequence). The CDR3 loop spans 11 amino acids. V was trimmed by 3 bases and J by 8 bases, leaving 7 bases between them. In DNA form, the CDR3 reads TGTGCCTGGAGATTTAGTGGGGAGCTGTTTTTT. Translating gives CAWRFSGELFF.

This clonotype appeared many times. The rearrangement links TRBV27 to TRBJ2-7; tentatively, D is TRBD2 (5 bases). Trimming removed 3 bases from V and 5 bases from J, with 17 bases in between. Germline V lookup: CDR1 MNHEY, CDR2 SMNVEV (reference sequence). This CDR3 spans 15 amino acids. The CDR3 nucleotides are TGTGCCAGCAGTTTGTACCTCCCCAGCGGCGACGAGCAGTACTTC. The encoded protein is CASSLYLPSGDEQYF.

This clonotype occurred many times. The chain carries TRBV30 and TRBJ2-1; no clear D gene. CDR3 length equals 13 residues. Trimming removed 0 bases from V and 5 bases from J, with 8 bases in between. The germline V gene encodes CDR1 GTSNPN and CDR2 SVGIG (reference sequence). The CDR3 DNA follows: TGTGCCTGGAGTGTGGATGGAAACAATGAGCAGTTCTTC. Encoded protein: CAWSVDGNNEQFF.

This clonotype was counted many times. The J gene is TRBJ1-1, the V gene TRBV12-3 or TRBV12-4; D not certain. This CDR3 spans 13 amino acids. The V end lost 3 bases, the J end lost 3 bases, and 8 bases lay between the germline ends. The CDR3 bases are TGTGCCAGCAGTTTTGAACGGTACACTGAAGCTTTCTTT. Translating gives CASSFERYTEAFF.

This clonotype has at least ten counts. The chain employs TRBV27 and TRBJ1-6; D call uncertain. There are 13 residues in the CDR3. The ends were cut back, 3 bases at V and 6 bases at J, with 6 bases in the middle. The germline CDR1 and CDR2 sequences are MNHEY and SMNVEV (reference sequence). This CDR3 reads CASSLGPNSPLHF. The CDR3 nucleotides read TGTGCCAGCAGTTTGGGCCCTAATTCACCCCTCCACTTT.

The table lists this clonotype with many counts. The chain carries TRBV20-1 and TRBJ2-3; unclear D gene. Per germline, CDR1 DFQATT and CDR2 SNEGSKA (reference sequence). CDR3 length: 16 amino acids. V dropped 4 bases and J dropped 5 bases, with 22 bases sitting between them. This CDR3 reads CSATILGPLGLDTQYF. CDR3 nucleotide sequence: TGCAGTGCTACTATCCTCGGGCCCCTCGGGTTAGATACGCAGTATTTT.

Ten or more counts support this clonotype. The chain uses TRBV20-1 and TRBJ2-7; possible D gene TRBD2, 6 bases. V was pared by 0 bases and J by 3 bases, with 18 bases between. This CDR3 is 16 amino acids long. CDR1 and CDR2 from the germline V gene are DFQATT and SNEGSKA (reference sequence). The CDR3: CSARDSSGQGIYEQYF. The CDR3 bases are TGCAGTGCTAGAGATTCCAGCGGGCAGGGCATCTACGAGCAGTACTTC.

Notes on this clonotype: At one boundary the junction diverges from the germline segment, which might be a read error. The chain links TRBV7-9 to TRBJ2-2; D gene ambiguous. Germline V gives CDR1 SEHNR, CDR2 FQNEAQ (reference sequence). The CDR3 totals 15 residues. CDR3 nucleotide sequence: TGTGTCAGCAGACAAAGCAACGCGAACACCGGGGAGCTGTTTTTT. This codes for CVSRQSNANTGELFF.

This clonotype has ten or more counts. The V gene is TRBV7-2, the J gene TRBJ2-5; no clear D gene. Germline V gives CDR1 SGHTA, CDR2 FQGNSA. Between the trimmed V and J ends, which lost 2 bases and 3 bases, there was a span of 7 bases. This CDR3 has 13 residues. The CDR3 loop is CASSLRQKETQYF. The CDR3 DNA is TGTGCCAGCAGCTTACGGCAGAAAGAGACCCAGTACTTC.

The chain joins TRBV20-1 to TRBJ2-2, with D maybe TRBD2 (5 bases). CDR1 is DFQATT, CDR2 SNEGSKA, per germline (reference sequence). CDR3 length: 15 amino acids. Between the trimmed V and J ends, which lost 1 base and 1 base, there was a span of 10 bases. CDR3: CSARVGDLNTGELFF. The DNA of the CDR3 is TGCAGTGCTAGAGTGGGAGACTTGAACACCGGGGAGCTGTTTTTT.

There are a few counts of this clonotype. The chain is built from TRBV28 and TRBJ2-5, with D perhaps TRBD2 (6 bases). Germline V gene sequence: CDR1 MDHEN, CDR2 SYDVKM. There are 15 residues in the CDR3. Trimming shortened V by 3 bases and J by 4 bases, and 15 bases separated the two germline ends. The CDR3 region has the DNA TGTGCCAGCAGTTTCGTAACGGGAGAGGGAGAGACCCAGTACTTC. The encoded protein is CASSFVTGEGETQYF.

This clonotype was counted at least ten times. The chain has TRBV11-3 and TRBJ2-1; D is unclear. CDR3 length: 13 amino acids. V dropped 5 bases and J dropped 9 bases, with 14 bases sitting between them. Germline CDR1 and CDR2: SGHNT and YENEEA. The CDR3 loop is CASSPALVGEQFF. DNA of the CDR3: TGTGCCAGCAGCCCGGCGCTAGTTGGTGAGCAGTTCTTC.

Notes on this clonotype: A read error may be the cause here, since a much bigger clone is one base away. CDR3 in DNA: TGTGCCAGCAGACTTGTAGCGGGGGCCTACAATGAGCAGTTCTTC. It yields the protein CASRLVAGAYNEQFF. The chain has TRBV7-2 and TRBJ2-1; 9 nucleotides match TRBD2. V lost 6 bases, J lost 2 bases, and 5 bases stayed unmatched. Per the germline V gene, CDR1 is SGHTA and CDR2 is FQGNSA. The CDR3 length is 15 residues.

This clonotype occurred a few times. The chain recombines TRBV3-1 with TRBJ2-2; TRBD2 is a possible D gene (5 bases). Germline V lookup: CDR1 LGHDT, CDR2 YNNKEL (reference sequence). The CDR3 contains 15 residues. Trimming took 1 base from V and 3 from J, leaving 9 bases between them. The CDR3 DNA sequence: TGTGCCAGCAGCCAAGGTGCCGGGGACACCGGGGAGCTGTTTTTT. This codes for CASSQGAGDTGELFF.

This clonotype was seen ten or more times. This sequence joins TRBV9 and TRBJ1-3; D is unclear. The V end lost 0 bases, the J end lost 1 base, and 11 bases lay between the germline ends. Germline loops: CDR1 SGDLS, CDR2 YYNGEE. CDR3 length: 16 amino acids. The CDR3 loop reads CASSVGLQISGNTIYF. In nucleotides, the CDR3 is TGTGCCAGCAGCGTAGGTTTGCAAATATCTGGAAACACCATATATTTT.

This clonotype was seen repeatedly, ten times or more. The chain carries TRBV9 and TRBJ2-1; possible D gene TRBD2, 6 bases. The germline V and J ends were trimmed by 4 bases and 0 bases, with 17 bases remaining between them. Germline V gene lookup returns CDR1 SGDLS and CDR2 YYNGEE. The CDR3 is 17 amino acids. The DNA for the CDR3 is TGTGCCAGCAGCCCCCGCGGGGCGCGAAGCTCCTACAATGAGCAGTTCTTC. Amino acid sequence: CASSPRGARSSYNEQFF.

This clonotype was counted many times. The V call is TRBV11-3, the J call TRBJ1-3, with D perhaps matching TRBD1 (6 bases). The CDR3 has 14 amino acids. Trimming stripped 5 bases from V and 4 bases from J, with 12 bases between. CDR1 and CDR2 from the germline V gene are SGHNT and YENEEA. CDR3 bases: TGTGCCAGCAGCCCAGGGGCATCCGGAAACACCATATATTTT. Amino acid sequence: CASSPGASGNTIYF.

The chain employs TRBV20-1 and TRBJ2-2; D ambiguous. Trimming took off 6 bases at V and 7 bases at J, with 9 bases between the two ends. Germline V gene sequence: CDR1 DFQATT, CDR2 SNEGSKA (reference sequence). This CDR3 comprises 11 residues. CDR3 sequence: CSATANGELFF. The CDR3 coding sequence is TGCAGTGCCACCGCCAACGGGGAGCTGTTTTTT.

This clonotype was seen many times. The chain combines TRBV5-1 with TRBJ2-5; 12 nucleotides match TRBD2. This CDR3 is 18 amino acids long. The trim removed 2 bases at V and 2 bases at J, leaving 10 bases unmatched. Germline V gives CDR1 SGHRS, CDR2 YFSETQ. The chain's CDR3 is CASSFATSGSGAQETQYF. CDR3 DNA: TGCGCCAGCAGCTTTGCGACTAGCGGGAGCGGGGCTCAAGAGACCCAGTACTTC.